This passage covers 27 T cell receptor beta chains from one sample sequenced in a study of T cells in women clearing cervical HPV infection. Sequenced by immunoSEQ multiplex PCR; TCRdb stores in-frame clones only, minus some. This sample's table has some 20,000 clones. Sequenced material: blood buffy coat. The receptors stem from a woman between 18 and 75 years old with a cervical HPV16 infection that either progressed to CIN3+ or cleared (not recorded which).

With respect to this clone: The read stops 3 residues short of the end of the CDR3; the missing end is completed from the germline J gene. This rearrangement joins TRBV19 to TRBJ2-2; D gene ambiguous. V was shortened by 5 bases and J by 3 bases, with 10 bases between the two germline ends. From germline, CDR1 is LNHDA and CDR2 SQIVND (reference sequence). The CDR3 contains 14 residues. CDR3 residues: CASSPRQHTGELFF. The CDR3 bases that were read are TGTGCCAGTAGTCCCCGACAACACACCGGGGAG.

A note on this clone: Sequencing ends 3 residues short of the CDR3 end; the germline J gene provides the rest. The chain couples TRBV19 to TRBJ2-1, with 9 bases lining up with TRBD1. Trimming took 1 base from V and 7 from J; bases not matched to a gene: 2. This CDR3 is 14 amino acids long. CDR1 and CDR2 (germline): LNHDA, SQIVND (reference sequence). The CDR3 reads CASSIGGTGNEQFF. Partial CDR3 DNA: TGTGCCAGTAGTATAGGAGGGACAGGGAATGAG.

To note about this clone: The read terminates 3 residues ahead of where the CDR3 ends, so the germline J gene completes it. The chain recombines TRBV30 with TRBJ2-1; D remains unclear. CDR1 is GTSNPN and CDR2 is SVGIG in the germline V gene (reference sequence). This CDR3 is built from 13 residues. Trimming stripped 0 bases from V and 4 bases from J, with 7 bases between. The CDR3: CAWSVSEYNEQFF. CDR3 DNA (partial): TGTGCCTGGAGTGTTTCAGAATACAATGAG.

To note about this clone: The CDR3 is cut off 3 residues early in the read; its end comes from the germline J gene. The chain combines TRBV7-7 with TRBJ1-2, with TRBD1 as a possible D gene (6 bases). The CDR3 is 15 amino acids. Germline CDR1 reads SSHAT; CDR2 reads FNYEAQ (reference sequence). Incomplete CDR3 DNA: TGTGCCAGCAGCGCGTCTGACCTCCAGGGGAGCGAC. Its protein product is CASSASDLQGSD. The whole CDR3 protein is CASSASDLQGSDYTF.

As to this clone: The read stops 3 residues short of the end of the CDR3; the missing end is completed from the germline J gene. The chain couples TRBV7-3 to TRBJ2-3; 14 bases map to TRBD2. Germline values: CDR1 SGHTA, CDR2 FQGTGA. This CDR3 region has 16 residues. V trimming: 5 bases; J trimming: 1 base; junction bases outside the gene matches: 2. The CDR3 protein is CASSPGLAGGTDTQYF. The part of the CDR3 DNA that was read is TGTGCCAGCAGCCCGGGACTAGCGGGGGGCACAGATACG.

CDR3 residues: CASSSPCGQGGHEQYF. The DNA read from the CDR3 is TGCGCCAGCAGTTCGCCGTGCGGACAGGGCGGCCACGAG. This rearrangement joins TRBV23-1 to TRBJ2-7, with TRBD1 matching 8 bases. Read sequence stops 3 residues before the CDR3 end, and the germline J gene provides the missing end. TRBV23-1 is given ORF status, its function remaining uncertain. Trimming cost V 5 bases and J 5 bases; bases outside gene matches: 14. The CDR3 runs to 16 residues.

CDR3 region: CASSVEGGALLGETQYF. Incomplete CDR3 DNA: TGTGCCAGCAGCGTAGAAGGAGGGGCCTTGTTGGGAGAGACC. The J gene is TRBJ2-5, the V gene TRBV9; D may be TRBD2 (6 bases). The read is 3 residues too short to cover the CDR3 end, so that end is filled in from the germline J gene. Germline-derived CDR1 and CDR2 are SGDLS and YYNGEE. V was clipped by 0 bases and J by 4 bases, with 19 bases between them. CDR3 size: 17 residues.

Regarding this clone: Read sequence stops 3 residues before the CDR3 end, and the germline J gene provides the missing end. The chain combines TRBV7-2 with TRBJ2-7; D is tentatively TRBD1 or TRBD2 (5 bases each). The V end lost 1 base, the J end lost 3 bases, and 13 bases lay between the germline ends. Germline lookup yields CDR1 SGHTA and CDR2 FQGNSA. The CDR3 consists of 15 residues. The part of the CDR3 DNA that was read is TGTGCCAGCAGCTTAGGCCCAGGGAGCAACTACGAG. It codes for CASSLGPGSNYE. The full CDR3 sequence reads CASSLGPGSNYEQYF.

Note on this clone: The read falls 3 residues short of the CDR3 end, and the missing part is taken from the germline J gene. The chain employs TRBV10-3 and TRBJ1-6, with D maybe TRBD1 (6 bases). Germline V lookup: CDR1 ENHRY, CDR2 SYGVKD. V lost 6 bases and J 3 bases, leaving 12 bases between the germline ends. This CDR3 contains 15 residues. CDR3 residues: CAIRKTGDYNSPLHF. CDR3 DNA (partial): TGTGCCATCAGGAAGACAGGAGACTATAATTCACCC.

According to its frequency, this clone is large. The read ends 3 residues before the CDR3 terminus; that terminus is restored from the germline J gene. This chain uses TRBV12-3 or TRBV12-4 with TRBJ2-1, with 9 bases identical to TRBD1. V lost 4 bases, J lost 6 bases, and 4 bases stayed unmatched. The CDR3 sequence is 14 residues long. CDR3 protein: CASSSQGAFNEQFF. The sequenced part of the CDR3 DNA is TGTGCCAGCAGTTCACAGGGGGCTTTCAATGAG.

CDR3 in amino acids: CASSLRPSGRVEETQYF. CDR3 bases read: TGTGCCAGCAGCTTACGCCCTAGCGGGAGGGTGGAAGAGACC. The genes are TRBV7-7 and TRBJ2-5; 12 positions match TRBD2. The read ends 3 residues shy of where the CDR3 ends; the end is completed using the germline J gene. The CDR3 spans 17 residues. The germline CDR1 and CDR2 sequences are SSHAT and FNYEAQ (reference sequence). Unmatched junction bases numbered 7, after V lost 2 bases and J lost 3 bases.

Turning to this clone: The read ends 3 residues shy of where the CDR3 ends; the end is completed using the germline J gene. This sequence joins TRBV30 and TRBJ2-1, with D maybe TRBD2 (5 bases). In germline, CDR1 is GTSNPN, CDR2 SVGIG (reference sequence). V was clipped by 6 bases and J by 3 bases, with 15 bases between them. The CDR3 has 14 amino acids. CDR3: CACLSWAGYNEQFF. The sequenced part of the CDR3 DNA is TGTGCCTGCCTTAGCTGGGCGGGCTACAATGAG.

This chain's CDR3 is CASSISRGSYEQYF. The DNA read from the CDR3 is TGTGCCAGCAGCATAAGCAGGGGGTCCTACGAG. The chain is built from TRBV7-2 and TRBJ2-7, with 7 bases fitting TRBD1. The CDR3 is cut off 3 residues early in the read; its end comes from the germline J gene. Germline V gene data show CDR1 as SGHTA and CDR2 as FQGNSA. V lost 5 bases, J lost 1 base, and 5 bases stayed unmatched. The CDR3 runs to 14 residues.

Remarks on this clone: Read data end 3 residues before the CDR3 end; the end is taken from the germline J gene. This chain uses TRBV7-8 with TRBJ1-5; 7 positions agree with TRBD1. The germline V gene has CDR1 SGHVS and CDR2 FQNEAQ. Unmatched junction bases numbered 8, after V lost 3 bases and J lost 0 bases. This CDR3 has 17 amino acids. The DNA read from the CDR3 is TGTGCCAGCAGCTTGCCGGGACAGAGGTATAGCAATCAGCCC. Amino acids: CASSLPGQRYSNQP. The entire CDR3 is CASSLPGQRYSNQPQHF. The full variable domain, its missing parts supplied by reference TRBV7-8 and TRBJ1-5, is GAGVSQSPRYKVAKRGQDVALRCDPISGHVSLFWYQQALGQGPEFLTYFQNEAQLDKSGLPSDRFFAERPEGSVSTLKIQRTQQEDSAVYLCASSLPGQRYSNQPQHFGDGTRLSIL.

About this clone: The DNA ends 3 residues before the CDR3 does, and the rest of the CDR3 is filled in from the germline J gene. The rearrangement links TRBV7-2 to TRBJ1-2; a weak D match, TRBD1 (6 bases). V was shortened by 0 bases and J by 5 bases, with 13 bases between the two germline ends. The CDR3 covers 15 residues. Germline CDR1 SGHTA, CDR2 FQGNSA. The covered CDR3 bases are TGTGCCAGCAGCTTAGCGCAAACAGGGTCTTATGGC. Translation: CASSLAQTGSYG. The entire CDR3 reads CASSLAQTGSYGYTF.

A word on this clone: Read data end 3 residues before the CDR3 end; the end is taken from the germline J gene. This chain connects TRBV4-1 to TRBJ2-3; 8 nucleotides line up with TRBD1. The ends lost 1 base at V and 6 bases at J; junction bases unmatched: 12. The CDR3 loop spans 17 amino acids. The V gene's germline CDR1 is MGHRA and CDR2 YSYEKL. The CDR3 DNA, read in part, is TGCGCCAGCAGCCAAGTTTTGGTCAGGGGGCTAGGGGATACG. Its protein product is CASSQVLVRGLGDT. The full CDR3 is CASSQVLVRGLGDTQYF.

With regard to this clone: The read ends 3 residues before the CDR3 terminus; that terminus is restored from the germline J gene. The V gene is TRBV12-3 or TRBV12-4, the J gene TRBJ1-5, with 9 bases aligning to TRBD1. V trimming: 6 bases; J trimming: 4 bases; junction bases outside the gene matches: 7. There are 15 residues in the CDR3. The CDR3 is CASRQGAIGNQPQHF. CDR3 bases read: TGTGCCAGCAGACAGGGGGCGATAGGGAATCAGCCC.

On this clone itself: The read falls 3 residues short of the CDR3 end, and the missing part is taken from the germline J gene. The chain uses TRBV18 and TRBJ1-2, with D possibly TRBD1 on 6 matching bases. CDR3 size: 13 residues. Deletions cut 6 bases from V and 2 bases from J, with 10 bases between. The germline gives CDR1 KGHSH, CDR2 LQKENI. The part of the CDR3 DNA that was read is TGTGCCAGCTCCCAACAGGGAAACTATGGC. It translates to CASSQQGNYG. The full CDR3 is CASSQQGNYGYTF.

CDR3: CASSPFTRAPEQFF. The covered CDR3 bases are TGCGCCAGCAGCCCCTTTACTAGGGCACCTGAG. The V call is TRBV5-1, the J call TRBJ2-1; D may be TRBD2 (5 bases). The read stops 3 residues short of the end of the CDR3; the missing end is completed from the germline J gene. V lost 4 bases, J lost 9 bases, and 17 bases lay in between. Germline CDR1 reads SGHRS; CDR2 reads YFSETQ. CDR3 length equals 14 residues.

Comments on this clone: The sequence runs out 3 residues before the end of the CDR3; the remainder is reconstructed from the germline J gene. The chain couples TRBV11-3 to TRBJ2-7, with 9 bases matching TRBD1. This CDR3 contains 15 residues. V trimming: 1 base; J trimming: 0 bases; junction bases outside the gene matches: 1. Germline V gene data show CDR1 as SGHNT and CDR2 as YENEEA. This CDR3 reads CASSLAGQGSYEQYF. The sequenced CDR3 bases are TGTGCCAGCAGCTTAGCGGGACAGGGCTCCTACGAG.

The CDR3 DNA, read in part, is TGTGCCAGCAGTCCAGGGGGCCCCTATGGC. Residues: CASSPGGPYG. The CDR3 in its entirety is CASSPGGPYGYTF. The chain employs TRBV28 and TRBJ1-2; TRBD1 matches at 8 bases. The CDR3 end is not reached by the read, which stops 3 residues before it; the germline J gene fills it in. Germline CDR1 and CDR2: MDHEN and SYDVKM. The ends lost 5 bases at V and 4 bases at J; junction bases unmatched: 3. The CDR3 is 13 amino acids.

On this clone: Coverage ceases 3 residues before the CDR3 finishes, and the germline J gene fills in the end. This sequence joins TRBV11-1 and TRBJ2-4; the D gene is possibly TRBD2 (6 bases). This CDR3 has 14 residues. V lost 6 bases and J 8 bases, leaving 17 bases between the germline ends. Germline assignment: CDR1 SGHAT and CDR2 FQDESV (reference sequence). The CDR3 sequence: CASSTPGSGDIQYF. The CDR3 bases that were read are TGTGCCAGCAGTACTCCGGGATCGGGGGACATT.

As to this clone: The read falls 3 residues short of the CDR3 end, and the missing part is taken from the germline J gene. V is TRBV28 and J is TRBJ2-4, with 8 bases identical to TRBD2. The V gene end was trimmed by 4 bases and the J gene end by 1 base; junction bases not matched to a gene: 15. CDR1 MDHEN and CDR2 SYDVKM come from the germline V gene. The CDR3 sequence is 19 residues long. The sequenced part of the CDR3 DNA is TGTGCCAGCAGTTCCGTTGCGGGGGGATTTGGAGGGGCCAAAAACATT. Translated, it gives CASSSVAGGFGGAKNI. The CDR3 as a whole reads CASSSVAGGFGGAKNIQYF.

To note about this clone: From the germline J gene comes the end of the CDR3, since the read stops 3 residues before it. The V gene is TRBV30, the J gene TRBJ2-7; no clear D. Trimming stripped 4 bases from V and 4 bases from J, with 17 bases between. The CDR3 consists of 14 residues. CDR1 and CDR2 (germline): GTSNPN, SVGIG (reference sequence). The sequenced part of the CDR3 DNA is TGTGCCTGGACCTCCGGGTCTGGGTGGTACGAG. Protein sequence: CAWTSGSGWYE. The CDR3 in full is CAWTSGSGWYEQYF. The whole variable domain, remainder taken from reference TRBV30 and TRBJ2-7, is SQTIHQWPATLVQPVGSPLSLECTVEGTSNPNLYWYRQAAGRGLQLLFYSVGIGQISSEVPQNLSASRPQDRQFILSSKKLLLSDSGFYLCAWTSGSGWYEQYFGPGTRLTVT.

Notes on this clone: The read ends 3 residues before the CDR3 terminus; that terminus is restored from the germline J gene. V usage is TRBV6-1 and J usage is TRBJ1-6; D call uncertain. Germline CDR1 MNHNS, CDR2 SASEGT. CDR3 length equals 15 residues. Trimming took 3 bases from V and 4 from J, leaving 10 bases between them. The CDR3 bases that were read are TGTGCCAGCAGTGACGTGGCTGATTATAATTCACCC. This sequence encodes CASSDVADYNSP. The whole CDR3 protein is CASSDVADYNSPLHF.

Comment on this clone: Read sequence stops 3 residues before the CDR3 end, and the germline J gene provides the missing end. This chain connects TRBV19 to TRBJ2-1, with a weak D call TRBD1 (6 bases). V lost 10 bases to trimming and J lost 9 bases, with 22 bases between them. This CDR3 region has 14 residues. CDR1 and CDR2 (germline): LNHDA, SQIVND (reference sequence). CDR3 region: CATRDTIPTSEQFF. The CDR3 bases that were read are TGTGCCACCAGGGACACCATCCCCACCAGTGAG.

To note about this clone: The read terminates 3 residues ahead of where the CDR3 ends, so the germline J gene completes it. This chain joins TRBV7-9 and TRBJ1-2; D is undetermined. Germline V lookup: CDR1 SEHNR, CDR2 FQNEAQ (reference sequence). CDR3 length equals 12 residues. CDR3 DNA (partial): TGTGCCAGCAGCTTAAGCACAGATACC. Translating gives CASSLSTDT. The full CDR3 protein is CASSLSTDTYTF.